The 18 T cell receptor beta chains presented below share a single source sample, sequenced in a study of cytomegalovirus exposure and HLA in healthy donors. This PCR relied on a set of 60 Vbeta primers and 13 Jbeta primers. Here immunoSEQ multiplex PCR was the method, and the copy in TCRdb shows in-frame clones only, minus some. The sample yields tens of thousands of clones, less than 65% seen once. Sequenced: PBMCs. These receptors all come from a young woman in good health and CMV-seronegative.

About this clone itself: At one end, the junction sequence differs from germline, possibly due to a read error. The V gene is TRBV7-9, the J gene TRBJ1-1, with 7 nucleotides matching TRBD1. Per germline, CDR1 SEHNR and CDR2 FQNEAQ (reference sequence). The CDR3 loop spans 12 amino acids. DNA for the CDR3: TGTACCAGCAGCTCCCCCGCAGGGGGAGCTTTCTTT. Amino acid sequence: CTSSSPAGGAFF.

This rearrangement joins TRBV6-5 to TRBJ2-1, with 8 bases aligning to TRBD1. Germline assignment: CDR1 MNHEY and CDR2 SVGAGI. The CDR3 has 15 amino acids. The J segment lost 5 bases and the V segment lost 2 bases, leaving 5 bases of the junction unmatched. The CDR3 sequence: CASSYDRGPNNEQFF. The CDR3 DNA reads TGTGCCAGCAGTTACGACAGGGGCCCCAACAATGAGCAGTTCTTC.

This sequence joins TRBV11-2 and TRBJ2-5; perhaps TRBD1 as D (5 bases). The CDR3 is 14 amino acids. Looked up from germline, CDR1 is SGHAT and CDR2 is FQNNGV. The V end was cut by 5 bases, the J end by 7 bases, with 17 bases between. The CDR3 coding sequence is TGTGCCAGCAGCACCAAACCGACAGTAGGGACCCAGTACTTC. Protein sequence: CASSTKPTVGTQYF.

This chain links TRBV28 with TRBJ2-5, with 8 bases lining up with TRBD2. CDR1 MDHEN and CDR2 SYDVKM come from the germline V gene. J lost 5 bases, V lost 5 bases, and 7 bases had no gene match. This CDR3 is 14 amino acids long. CDR3 nucleotides: TGTGCCAGCAGTCCTATAGCGGGGAGGGAGACCCAGTACTTC. It yields the protein CASSPIAGRETQYF.

V and J are TRBV27 and TRBJ2-7; D is uncertain. CDR3 length equals 15 residues. Per the germline V gene, CDR1 is MNHEY and CDR2 is SMNVEV (reference sequence). With 2 bases removed from V and 0 bases from J, the gap between germline ends came to 11 bases. The CDR3 loop reads CASSLSSSSSYEQYF. The CDR3 nucleotides read TGTGCCAGCAGTTTAAGCTCGTCGAGCTCCTACGAGCAGTACTTC.

This sequence joins TRBV14 and TRBJ2-2; 7 positions match TRBD2. The CDR3 sequence is 17 residues long. In germline, CDR1 is SGHDN, CDR2 FVKESK. The V and J ends lost 0 bases and 4 bases, in that order; junction bases with no gene match: 8. The CDR3 nucleotides read TGTGCCAGCAGCCAAGATGCGGGGAGGGCCCCCACCGGGGAGCTGTTTTTT. Translating gives CASSQDAGRAPTGELFF.

The chain is built from TRBV11-2 and TRBJ2-7, with 10 bases lining up with TRBD2. Germline V gene sequence: CDR1 SGHAT, CDR2 FQNNGV. J gave up 0 bases and V 3 bases, and 8 bases lay outside the gene matches. The CDR3 spans 17 residues. The CDR3: CASSLGSGRPFSYEQYF. CDR3 nucleotides: TGTGCCAGCAGCTTGGGTAGCGGGAGGCCTTTCTCCTACGAGCAGTACTTC.

This clone was observed a few times. J is TRBJ1-5 and V is TRBV19, with 7 bases identical to TRBD1. CDR3 length equals 16 residues. CDR1 and CDR2 (germline): LNHDA, SQIVND (reference sequence). J was trimmed by 4 bases and V by 4 bases; bases with no gene match: 10. The CDR3 spells CASSTIGGQTNQPQHF. CDR3 nucleotides: TGTGCCAGTAGTACGATCGGGGGACAGACGAATCAGCCCCAGCATTTT.

V usage is TRBV5-5 and J usage is TRBJ1-4; no clear D. The V gene lost 1 base and the J gene lost 0 bases, with 13 bases spanning the gap. The CDR3 is made up of 17 amino acids. Germline-derived CDR1 and CDR2 are SGHKS and YYEKEE (reference sequence). The CDR3 DNA reads TGTGCCAGCAGCTTGATCCTAGCGGCGGCAACTAATGAAAAACTGTTTTTT. Translating it yields CASSLILAAATNEKLFF.

The gene calls are TRBV7-2 and TRBJ1-2; D remains unclear. CDR1 and CDR2 (germline): SGHTA, FQGNSA. The CDR3 totals 12 residues. V was cut by 4 bases and J by 8 bases, with 11 bases left in between. The DNA of the CDR3 is TGTGCCAGCAGCTCTTCGACCGGGGGCTACACCTTC. Its protein is CASSSSTGGYTF.

The chain combines TRBV7-6 with TRBJ2-5; 7 nucleotides line up with TRBD1. Germline V gene data show CDR1 as SGHVS and CDR2 as FNYEAQ. CDR3 length equals 16 residues. Trimming cost V 6 bases and J 3 bases; bases outside gene matches: 13. The CDR3 is CASRPRGISGKETQYF. Here the CDR3 DNA reads TGTGCCAGCAGACCCAGGGGGATTTCAGGGAAAGAGACCCAGTACTTC.

The genes are TRBV9 and TRBJ2-3, with TRBD1 identical over 7 bases. Germline V gives CDR1 SGDLS, CDR2 YYNGEE. CDR3 length equals 15 residues. V was clipped by 0 bases and J by 2 bases; unmatched bases: 3. The CDR3 sequence: CASSVGTGPTDTQYF. The CDR3 nucleotides read TGTGCCAGCAGCGTAGGGACAGGACCCACAGATACGCAGTATTTT.

This clone has a handful of counts. The J gene is TRBJ1-5, the V gene TRBV7-6, with D perhaps matching TRBD1 (5 bases). This CDR3 spans 14 amino acids. Germline CDR1 is SGHVS and CDR2 is FNYEAQ. V dropped 5 bases and J dropped 2 bases, with 10 bases sitting between them. The DNA of the CDR3 is TGTGCCAGCAGCCCTATAGGGGGCAATCAGCCCCAGCATTTT. Translating it yields CASSPIGGNQPQHF.

V gene TRBV4-1 combines with J gene TRBJ2-2; the match to TRBD1 covers 7 bases. CDR3 size: 15 residues. Germline CDR1 reads MGHRA; CDR2 reads YSYEKL. V shed 7 bases and J 6 bases; nucleotides not matched to a gene: 11. As DNA, the CDR3 is TGCGCCAGCACAATTAGACAGGGATTACCCGGGGAGCTGTTTTTT. It specifies CASTIRQGLPGELFF.

The chain links TRBV7-9 to TRBJ2-1; 7 nucleotides agree with TRBD2. Germline values: CDR1 SEHNR, CDR2 FQNEAQ (reference sequence). Trimming took 1 base from V and 10 from J; bases not matched to a gene: 4. This CDR3 is 13 amino acids long. The DNA of the CDR3 is TGTGCCAGCAGCTTAGAGAGCGGGACCGAGCAGTTCTTC. Protein product: CASSLESGTEQFF.

This rearrangement joins TRBV14 to TRBJ2-5; a weak D match, TRBD2 (6 bases). V lost 1 base to trimming and J lost 1 base, with 13 bases between them. Per germline, CDR1 SGHDN and CDR2 FVKESK. The CDR3 totals 16 residues. In nucleotides, the CDR3 is TGTGCCAGCAGCCAAGCAACCCGGGGGTCCCAAGAGACCCAGTACTTC. Its protein is CASSQATRGSQETQYF.

V is TRBV28 and J is TRBJ2-7; TRBD1 matches 10 bases. The CDR3 extends over 13 amino acids. From germline, CDR1 is MDHEN and CDR2 SYDVKM. V was pared by 7 bases and J by 4 bases, with 4 bases of the junction left unmatched. CDR3 region: CASTGTGAYEQYF. CDR3 nucleotides: TGTGCCAGCACCGGGACAGGGGCGTACGAGCAGTACTTC.

V usage is TRBV4-2 and J usage is TRBJ2-2; unclear D gene. The V gene lost 1 base and the J gene lost 5 bases, with 11 bases spanning the gap. There are 15 residues in the CDR3. The germline CDR1 and CDR2 sequences are LGHNA and YNFKEQ. CDR3 amino acids: CASSQGPLETGELFF. CDR3 in DNA: TGTGCCAGCAGCCAAGGACCGCTAGAAACCGGGGAGCTGTTTTTT.